Given below is one TCR beta chain in context. Its antigen is not identified. Profiled with immunoSEQ multiplex PCR; TCRdb holds only in-frame clones, not every one. The profile shows about 140,000 clones, 88% of them singletons. These data belong to a study of T cell responses to AZD1222 COVID-19 vaccine. Study-level results: The CD4 TCRs associated with vaccination extended across spike and predominated at 160-218 and 743-854. Only a handful of individuals given AZD1222 were seropositive at baseline. Clonal diversity was possibly underestimated, and white British individuals and females predominated among donors.

The receptor's source is an adult who received the AZD1222 COVID-19 vaccine. Sequences were derived from peripheral blood, sampled 28 days after the second AZD1222 dose.

The CDR3, as DNA: TGTGCCAGCAGTGAAGTGAGGGGCGATACGCAGTATTTT. Its translation: CASSEVRGDTQYF. The rearrangement uses TRBV6-1 and TRBJ2-3; D tentatively fits TRBD1 or TRBD2 (5 bases each). From germline, CDR1 is MNHNS and CDR2 SASEGT. Deletions cut 1 base from V and 6 bases from J, with 8 bases between. The CDR3 length is 13 residues.